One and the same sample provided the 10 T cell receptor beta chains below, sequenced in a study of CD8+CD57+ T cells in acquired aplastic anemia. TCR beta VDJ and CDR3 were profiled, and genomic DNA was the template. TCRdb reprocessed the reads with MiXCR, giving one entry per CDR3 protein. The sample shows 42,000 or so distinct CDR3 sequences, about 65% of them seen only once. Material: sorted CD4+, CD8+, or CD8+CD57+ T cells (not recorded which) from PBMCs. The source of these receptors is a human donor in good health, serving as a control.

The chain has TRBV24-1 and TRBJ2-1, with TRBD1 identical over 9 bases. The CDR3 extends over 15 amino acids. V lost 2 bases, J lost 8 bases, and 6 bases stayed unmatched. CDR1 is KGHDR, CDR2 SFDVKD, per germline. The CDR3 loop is CATSDWTGVLDEQFF. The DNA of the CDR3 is TGTGCCACCAGTGATTGGACAGGGGTTCTCGATGAGCAGTTCTTC.

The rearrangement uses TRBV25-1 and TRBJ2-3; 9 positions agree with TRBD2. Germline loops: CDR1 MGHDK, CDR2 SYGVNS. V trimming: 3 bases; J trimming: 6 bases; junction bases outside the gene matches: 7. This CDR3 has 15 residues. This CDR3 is CASSDMSGGQDTQYF. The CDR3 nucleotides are TGTGCCAGCAGTGATATGAGCGGGGGGCAGGATACGCAGTATTTT. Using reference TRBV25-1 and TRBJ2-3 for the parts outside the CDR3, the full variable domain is EADIYQTPRYLVIGTGKKITLECSQTMGHDKMYWYQQDPGMELHLIHYSYGVNSTEKGDLSSESTVSRIRTEHFPLTLESARPSHTSQYLCASSDMSGGQDTQYFGPGTRLTVL.

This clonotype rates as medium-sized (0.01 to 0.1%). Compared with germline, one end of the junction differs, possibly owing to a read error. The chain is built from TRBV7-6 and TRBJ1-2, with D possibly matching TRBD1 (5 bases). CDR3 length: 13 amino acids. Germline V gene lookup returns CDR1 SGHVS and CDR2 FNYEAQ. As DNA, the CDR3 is TGTGCCAGCAGCATAGCAGGGAACTATGGCTACACCTTC. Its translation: CASSIAGNYGYTF. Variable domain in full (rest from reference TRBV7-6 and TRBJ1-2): GAGVSQSPRYKVTKRGQDVALRCDPISGHVSLYWYRQALGQGPEFLTYFNYEAQQDKSGLPNDRFSAERPEGSISTLTIQRTEQRDSAMYRCASSIAGNYGYTFGSGTRLTVV.

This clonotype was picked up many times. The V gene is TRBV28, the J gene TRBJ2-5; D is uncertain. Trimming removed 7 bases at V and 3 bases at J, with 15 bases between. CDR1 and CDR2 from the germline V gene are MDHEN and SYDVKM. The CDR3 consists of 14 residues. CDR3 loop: CASTKDGTEETQYF. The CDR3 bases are TGTGCCAGCACCAAGGATGGAACGGAAGAGACCCAGTACTTC.

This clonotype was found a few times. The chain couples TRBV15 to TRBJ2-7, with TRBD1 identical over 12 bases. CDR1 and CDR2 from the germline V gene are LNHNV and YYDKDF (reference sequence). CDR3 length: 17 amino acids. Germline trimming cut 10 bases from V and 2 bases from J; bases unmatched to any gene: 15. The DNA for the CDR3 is TGTGCCAGCAGTGGACTCCGGGGACAGGGGGCCGCCTACGAGCAGTACTTC. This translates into CASSGLRGQGAAYEQYF.

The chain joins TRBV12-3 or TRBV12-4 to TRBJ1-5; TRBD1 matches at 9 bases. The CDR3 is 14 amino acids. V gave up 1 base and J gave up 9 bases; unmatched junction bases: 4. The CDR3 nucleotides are TGTGCCAGCAGTTTAGGGACAGGGGTAAGGCCCCAGCATTTT. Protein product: CASSLGTGVRPQHF.

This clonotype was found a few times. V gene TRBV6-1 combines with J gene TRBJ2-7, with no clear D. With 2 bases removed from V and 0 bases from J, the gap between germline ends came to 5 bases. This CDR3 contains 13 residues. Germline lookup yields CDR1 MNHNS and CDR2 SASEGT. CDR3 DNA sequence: TGTGCCAGCAGTGAAAGTGACTCCTACGAGCAGTACTTC. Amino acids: CASSESDSYEQYF.

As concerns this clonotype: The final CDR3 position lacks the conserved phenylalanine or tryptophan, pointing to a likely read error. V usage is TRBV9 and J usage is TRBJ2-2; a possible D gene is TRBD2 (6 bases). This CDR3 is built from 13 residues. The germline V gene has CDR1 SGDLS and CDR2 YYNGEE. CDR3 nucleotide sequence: TGTGCCAGCAGCGTAGAGAACACCGGGGGGCTGTTTTGT. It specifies CASSVENTGGLFC.

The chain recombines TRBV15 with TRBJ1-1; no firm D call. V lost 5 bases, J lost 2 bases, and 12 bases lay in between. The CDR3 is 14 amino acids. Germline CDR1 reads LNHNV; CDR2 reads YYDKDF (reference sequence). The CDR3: CATSSRGVNTEAFF. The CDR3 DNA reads TGTGCCACCAGCTCCCGCGGGGTTAACACTGAAGCTTTCTTT.

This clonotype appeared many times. CDR3 coding DNA: TGCGCCAGCAGCTTGAGTCAGGGTGGCTACGAGCAGTACTTC. As protein: CASSLSQGGYEQYF. The V gene is TRBV5-1, the J gene TRBJ2-7; TRBD1 is a possible D gene (5 bases). CDR3 length: 14 amino acids. Trimming left V 1 base short and J 3 bases short, with 11 bases between. Germline V lookup: CDR1 SGHRS, CDR2 YFSETQ.